What follows are 8 T cell receptor beta chains derived from one specimen sequenced in a study of CXCR3-negative and CXCR3-positive naive CD8 T cells. Whole-study findings and limits: CXCR3-positive naive cells carried more hydrophobic TRB CDR3s than CXCR3-negative naive cells did.

These receptors' targets are unknown. The libraries of TRB cDNA were prepared using 5' RACE with UMI labels. One entry per CDR3 protein, without DNA, is what TCRdb gives after re-calling the 5' RACE reads. This table holds 95,000 to 100,000 distinct CDR3 sequences. Sequencing was carried out using naive CXCR3+ CD8+ T cells from blood. Subset defined: CD45RO-CCR7+CD27+CD95- naive CD8+ T cells expressing CXCR3 (TNR3+). These receptors came from a human donor in good health. Some clones in this sample may be carry-over from other donors' samples.

The chain couples TRBV7-8 to TRBJ2-2; TCRdb indicates TRBD1, and absent DNA this call remains unverified. The CDR3 is made up of 17 amino acids. Germline V gives CDR1 SGHVS, CDR2 FQNEAQ. This CDR3 reads CASSLGGWQGKAGELFF.

The rearrangement links TRBV6-5 to TRBJ2-2; there is no DNA to check the TCRdb D call of TRBD1. CDR1 MNHEY and CDR2 SVGAGI come from the germline V gene. This CDR3 is 12 amino acids long. The chain's CDR3 is CASSPLTGELFF.

The V gene is TRBV7-8, the J gene TRBJ1-2; checking the TCRdb D call of TRBD1 is not possible without DNA. Looked up from germline, CDR1 is SGHVS and CDR2 is FQNEAQ. The CDR3 sequence is 17 residues long. The chain's CDR3 is CASSLALWGNTNYGYTF.

The V gene is TRBV7-9, the J gene TRBJ2-3; the D call of TRBD1 rests on TCRdb alone, since no DNA is present to check it. CDR3 length: 15 residues. CDR1 is SEHNR, CDR2 FQNEAQ, per germline (reference sequence). This CDR3 reads CASSGPGQNTDTQYF.

This chain uses TRBV18 with TRBJ1-1; TCRdb gives TRBD1 as the D gene, but with no DNA this cannot be confirmed. CDR1 and CDR2 from the germline V gene are KGHSH and LQKENI. This CDR3 region has 14 residues. The CDR3: CASSPGTGNTEAFF.

The CDR3 sequence is CASSEKRGGIHEQYF. The chain combines TRBV7-9 with TRBJ2-7; the TRBD2 assignment by TCRdb is unverifiable without DNA. The CDR3 is made up of 15 amino acids. Looked up from germline, CDR1 is SEHNR and CDR2 is FQNEAQ (reference sequence).

CDR3: CASRAGTRGEETQYF. The chain combines TRBV19 with TRBJ2-5; TCRdb indicates TRBD1, and absent DNA this call remains unverified. The CDR3 contains 15 residues. CDR1 and CDR2 from the germline V gene are LNHDA and SQIVND (reference sequence).

The chain recombines TRBV20-1 with TRBJ2-1. Germline loops: CDR1 DFQATT, CDR2 SNEGSKA (reference sequence). The CDR3 spans 13 residues. CDR3 region: CSARDLWDNEQFF.